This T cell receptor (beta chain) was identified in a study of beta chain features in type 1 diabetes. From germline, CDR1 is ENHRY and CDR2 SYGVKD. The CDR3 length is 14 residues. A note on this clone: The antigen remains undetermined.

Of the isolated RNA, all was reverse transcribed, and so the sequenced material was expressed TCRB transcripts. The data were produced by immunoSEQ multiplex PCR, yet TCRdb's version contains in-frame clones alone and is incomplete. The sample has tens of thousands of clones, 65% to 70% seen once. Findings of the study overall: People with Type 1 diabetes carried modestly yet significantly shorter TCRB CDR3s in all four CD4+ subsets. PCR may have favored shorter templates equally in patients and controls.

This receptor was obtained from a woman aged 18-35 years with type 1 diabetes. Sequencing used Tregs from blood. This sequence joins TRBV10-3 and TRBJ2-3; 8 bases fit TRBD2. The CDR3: CAFRSAGATDTQYF. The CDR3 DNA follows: TGTGCGTTTAGATCAGCGGGAGCGACAGATACGCAGTATTTT.